This record covers a single T cell receptor (beta chain). Per the study methods: Estimates of nucleated cell counts were drawn from the amplification of reference gene primers. Generated by immunoSEQ multiplex PCR, the TCRdb table keeps only in-frame clones and is missing some. The V and J calls and clone size come from that table; D and trimming were worked out from the DNA. The top ten hold approximately 10% of the sample, which has around 47,000 clones, 85% to 90% seen once. These data come from a study of blood T cell repertoires in COVID-19. The overall study: COVID-19 samples, acute and convalescent, were from the United States, Italy and Spain.

The junction had 4 bases not matched to a gene; V was cut back by 3 bases and J by 4 bases. CDR1 is KGHDR and CDR2 is SFDVKD in the germline V gene. The CDR3 has 15 residues. The sequenced sample was peripheral blood. The V call is TRBV24-1, the J call TRBJ2-1; 8 positions match TRBD1. This receptor was identified in a man older than 75 with active or convalescent COVID-19. The CDR3: CATSDPGQDYNEQFF. DNA for the CDR3: TGTGCCACCAGTGATCCGGGACAGGATTACAATGAGCAGTTCTTC.